Sequencing of this T cell receptor beta chain was carried out in a study of blood T cell repertoires in COVID-19. In terms of age and location, participants ranged from roughly 18 to 95 years and lived in about two dozen US areas. Researchers sorted participants into cohorts using their self-reported clinical history. Source study methods: The authors estimated nucleated cell counts from reference gene primer amplification. The assay was immunoSEQ multiplex PCR, and TCRdb's table has in-frame clones only and misses some. Clonal size and the V and J genes are those of that table, whereas D and trimming came from the DNA. The sample contains around 310,000 clones, 70% to 90% of which appear only once. V shed 5 bases, J shed 2 bases, and the junction held 9 bases outside the gene matches. Germline CDR1 reads SEHNR; CDR2 reads FQNEAQ (reference sequence). This CDR3 comprises 15 residues.

Sequenced material: PBMCs or T cells enriched from blood (not recorded which). The chain employs TRBV7-9 and TRBJ2-7; TRBD1 matches 7 bases. The sequence was collected from a woman aged 35 to 49 who had recovered from COVID-19. CDR3 residues: CASSGRAGGTYEQYF. The CDR3 DNA is TGTGCCAGCAGCGGACGGGCAGGGGGTACCTACGAGCAGTACTTC. Based on the CDR3 plus reference TRBV7-9 and TRBJ2-7, the full variable domain is DTGVSQNPRHKITKRGQNVTFRCDPISEHNRLYWYRQTLGQGPEFLTYFQNEAQLEKSRLLSDRFSAERPKGSFSTLEIQRTEQGDSAMYLCASSGRAGGTYEQYFGPGTRLTVT.